This TCR beta chain was retrieved from a study of early T cells in non-severe SARS-CoV-2 infection. TCRdb re-derived calls from the 5' RACE reads in MiXCR, one entry per CDR3 protein. The repertoire includes about 29,000 distinct CDR3 sequences, 4.4% of them detected once, and about an eighth sits in the top ten. V lost 3 bases and J lost 7, with 10 bases in between. CDR3 length: 13 amino acids. The germline gives CDR1 SNHLY, CDR2 FYNNEI. In its sample, this clonotype was seen a few times. The material sequenced was whole blood. This chain uses TRBV2 with TRBJ1-5; D not resolved. The sequence was collected from an adult who was a healthcare worker with PCR-confirmed SARS-CoV-2 infection or an uninfected control (not recorded which). The CDR3 DNA reads as TGTGCCAGCAGTGAGGGGTTCGTCCAGCCCCAGCATTTT. Amino acid sequence: CASSEGFVQPQHF.